This TCR beta chain was recovered during a study of T cells in severe cutaneous drug reactions (dated by TCRdb to the late 2010s). For the wider study: Recruitment took place between about 2010 and 2019, drawing patients from Taiwan, Thailand and a European registry network. The libraries were made with iRepertoire multiplex PCR, and the authors referred to a comparison in which iRepertoire and 5' RACE methods, with or without UMI, captured abundant clonotypes to a similar degree. The Naranjo algorithm and the ALDEN drug causality algorithm were used to identify the culprit drug. Only patients with a probable or definite SJS/TEN or DRESS diagnosis by RegiSCAR criteria were enrolled. Patients in either the acute or the recovery stage provided biological samples, such as blister fluids/cells and PBMC. Bulk TCR sequencing was combined with single-cell sequencing, quantitative PCR validation, functional assays and transgenic mouse experiments. Summary of the overall study and its limitations: According to the authors, further study is still needed to determine whether the public TCR generalizes to SJS/TEN caused by other drugs. All seven CBZ-SJS/TEN blister samples contained a public TCRbeta CDR3 (mean roughly 14%), which was undetectable or scarce in tolerant-control and healthy-donor PBMC. A strong increase in TRBV12-4 usage was observed in CBZ-SJS/TEN patients, with averages of around 32% in blister cells and roughly 4.7% in PBMC.

For this clonotype: Its specific antigen is unknown.

The CDR3 runs 13 amino acids, cysteine and phenylalanine included. The protein alone is recorded here. The germline V gene supplies CDR1 SNHLY and CDR2 FYNNEI. Library preparation used the iRepertoire multiplex PCR system with TCR subtype-specific primers for both bulk and single-cell sequencing. Multiplex PCR using primers aimed at the V, D and J gene regions produced the bulk TCR beta libraries. Bulk TCR library preparation used roughly 100-500 ng of RNA per sample as input. An Illumina MiSeq was used to sequence bulk TCR beta amplicons. On the study's bioinformatics: Sample misassignments and low-quality sequencing reads were filtered out during quality control steps. The CDR3 was defined as the amino acids lying between the Y[YFLI]C motif of the V gene and the [FW]GXGT motif of the J segment. The IMGT database served as the reference for assigning TRBV and TRBJ genes and CDR3 clonotypes. Per-sample TRBV expression was normalized to the mean of the same gene in PBMC from under 50 healthy donors. TCRdb reprocessed the reads and assigns one entry to each CDR3 protein sequence, leaving out DNA. The authors' filters were not applied to this entry. This sample's records show about 1,600 distinct CDR3 sequences. The ten top clones hold around 15% of the sample.

The donors whose samples were sequenced had carbamazepine-induced Stevens-Johnson syndrome or toxic epidermal necrolysis (CBZ-SJS/TEN). The peripheral blood repertoires were taken from CBZ-SJS/TEN patients of two origins, roughly five Han Chinese and 6 or 7 European. Patients with drug-induced severe cutaneous adverse reactions had T cell receptor repertoires profiled by next-generation sequencing to look for drug-specific clonotypes. RNA was isolated from either blister cells of skin lesions or peripheral blood mononuclear cells. This sequence uses TRBV2 and TRBJ1-2. Sequencing was carried out using PBMCs. This TCR came from a human donor with Stevens-Johnson syndrome, a severe cutaneous drug reaction. The CDR3 in this case is CASSETSNYGYTF.